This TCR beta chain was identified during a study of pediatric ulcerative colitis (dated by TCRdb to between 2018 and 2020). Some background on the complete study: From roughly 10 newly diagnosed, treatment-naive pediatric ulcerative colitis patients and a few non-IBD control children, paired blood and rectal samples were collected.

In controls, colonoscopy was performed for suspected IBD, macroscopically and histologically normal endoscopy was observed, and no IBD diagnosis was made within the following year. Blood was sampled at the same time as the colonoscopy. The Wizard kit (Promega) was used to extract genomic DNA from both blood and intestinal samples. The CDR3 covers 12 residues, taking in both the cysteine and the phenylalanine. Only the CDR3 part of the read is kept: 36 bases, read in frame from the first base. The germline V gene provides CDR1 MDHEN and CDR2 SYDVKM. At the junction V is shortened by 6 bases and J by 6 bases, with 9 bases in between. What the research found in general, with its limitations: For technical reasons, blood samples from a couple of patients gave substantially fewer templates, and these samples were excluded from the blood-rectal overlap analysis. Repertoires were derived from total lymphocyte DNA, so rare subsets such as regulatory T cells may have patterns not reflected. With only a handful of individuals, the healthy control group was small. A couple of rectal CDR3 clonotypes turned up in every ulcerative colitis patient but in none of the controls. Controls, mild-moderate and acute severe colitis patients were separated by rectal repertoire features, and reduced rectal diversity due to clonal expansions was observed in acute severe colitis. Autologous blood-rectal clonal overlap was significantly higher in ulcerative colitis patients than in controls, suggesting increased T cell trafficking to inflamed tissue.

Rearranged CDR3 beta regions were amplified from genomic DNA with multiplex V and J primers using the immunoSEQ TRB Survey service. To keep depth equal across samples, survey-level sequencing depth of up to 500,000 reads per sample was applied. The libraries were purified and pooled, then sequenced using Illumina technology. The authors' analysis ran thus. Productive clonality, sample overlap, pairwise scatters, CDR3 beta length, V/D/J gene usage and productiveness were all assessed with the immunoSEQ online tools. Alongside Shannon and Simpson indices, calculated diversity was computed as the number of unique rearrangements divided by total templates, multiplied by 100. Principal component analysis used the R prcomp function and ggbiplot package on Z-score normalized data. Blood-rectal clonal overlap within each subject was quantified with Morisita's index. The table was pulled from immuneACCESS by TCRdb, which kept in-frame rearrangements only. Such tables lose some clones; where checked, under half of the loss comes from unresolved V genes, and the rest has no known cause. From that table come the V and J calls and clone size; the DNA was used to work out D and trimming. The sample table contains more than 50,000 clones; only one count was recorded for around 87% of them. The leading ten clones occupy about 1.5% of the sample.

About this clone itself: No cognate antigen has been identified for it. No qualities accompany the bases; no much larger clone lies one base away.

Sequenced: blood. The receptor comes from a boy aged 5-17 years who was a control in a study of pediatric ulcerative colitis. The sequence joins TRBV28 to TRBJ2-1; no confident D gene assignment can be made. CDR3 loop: CASSLPGNEQFF. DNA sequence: TGTGCCAGCAGCCTCCCTGGCAATGAGCAGTTCTTC.